This is a list of T cell receptor beta chains from one sample in a study of blood T cell repertoires in COVID-19. Sequencing was performed with immunoSEQ multiplex PCR; in TCRdb, only in-frame clones are kept and a portion is missing. The sample has hundreds of thousands of clones; 70% to 90% are singletons. The sequencing sample was made of PBMCs or T cells enriched from blood (not recorded which). These receptors all stem from a woman aged 60-75 years who had recovered from COVID-19. The CDR3 runs from the conserved cysteine through the conserved F or W. The order of the fields is J gene, V gene, clone size, CDR3 protein. A row's size may be missing; if present it is once, few, many or a size class.

TRBJ1-2	TRBV19	.	CASSMKRQGGYGYTF
TRBJ1-6	TRBV3-1/TRBV3-2	.	CASSQVQGARSPLHF
TRBJ2-4	TRBV23-1	once	CASSQSFRVRSNIQYF
TRBJ1-5	TRBV2	.	CASRQQGGNQPQHF
TRBJ1-5	TRBV9	.	CASSFDRVDNYNQPQHF
TRBJ1-5	TRBV2	.	CASRTGGSQPQHF
TRBJ1-4	TRBV4-1	few	CASSQDPGQGGEKLFF
TRBJ1-1	TRBV6-5	.	CAGDRGATEAFF
TRBJ1-4	TRBV19	.	CASSMARFTNEKLFF
TRBJ2-1	TRBV20-1	.	CSAGRGEQFF
TRBJ1-1	TRBV29-1	.	CSVEAAGGSEAFF
TRBJ2-2	TRBV6-5	.	CASSLPGLYTGELFF
TRBJ1-5	TRBV4-2	.	CASSQSGTGGNQPQHF
TRBJ1-5	TRBV5-5	.	CASSLKMSSNQPQHF
TRBJ1-1	TRBV19	.	CASSMSTEAFF
TRBJ1-5	TRBV19	.	CASSTWTGDDQPQHF
TRBJ1-2	TRBV4-2	.	CASSQSGEGYGYTF
TRBJ2-7	TRBV6-2/TRBV6-3	.	CASSVGQFEQYF
TRBJ1-4	TRBV19	.	CASSQQGLTNEKLFF